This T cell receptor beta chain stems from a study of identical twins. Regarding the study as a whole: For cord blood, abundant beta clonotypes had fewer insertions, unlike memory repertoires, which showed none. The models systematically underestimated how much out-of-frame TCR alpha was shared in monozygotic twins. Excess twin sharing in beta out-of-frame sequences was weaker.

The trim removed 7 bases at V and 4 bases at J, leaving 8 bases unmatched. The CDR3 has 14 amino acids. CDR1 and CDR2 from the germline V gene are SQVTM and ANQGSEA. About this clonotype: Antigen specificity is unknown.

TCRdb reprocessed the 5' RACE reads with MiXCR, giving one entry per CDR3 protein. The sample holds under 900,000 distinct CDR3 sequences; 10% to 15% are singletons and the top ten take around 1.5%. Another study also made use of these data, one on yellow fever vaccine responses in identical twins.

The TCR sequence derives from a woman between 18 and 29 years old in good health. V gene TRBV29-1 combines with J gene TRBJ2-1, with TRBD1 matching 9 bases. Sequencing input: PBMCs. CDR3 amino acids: CSAGGTGYYNEQFF. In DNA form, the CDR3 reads TGCAGCGCTGGCGGGACAGGGTATTACAATGAGCAGTTCTTC.